One sample yielded the 20 T cell receptor beta chains listed below, sequenced in a study of OX40 agonist ivuxolimab in advanced cancers. TCRdb's copy holds only in-frame clones and misses some; the assay was immunoSEQ multiplex PCR. The sample has some 70,000 clones; 85% are singletons. Sequences were derived from CD4+ or CD8+ T cells sorted from blood, sampled in a trial of the OX40 agonist ivuxolimab. These receptors all stem from an adult with an advanced solid tumor such as melanoma, head and neck, liver or kidney cancer.

By share, this clone counts as medium-sized. The V call is TRBV5-3, the J call TRBJ2-7; D is ambiguous. TRBV5-3 is an ORF, with its function uncertain. This CDR3 has 14 amino acids. V was trimmed by 0 bases and J by 4 bases, leaving 11 bases between them. The CDR3 coding sequence is TGTGCCAGAAGCTTGGTCCAGAACACTTACGAGCAGTACTTC. It specifies CARSLVQNTYEQYF.

The genes are TRBV7-2 and TRBJ2-5; D is unclear. CDR1 and CDR2 from the germline V gene are SGHTA and FQGNSA. The CDR3 length is 12 residues. V dropped 3 bases and J dropped 5 bases, with 7 bases sitting between them. The CDR3, as DNA: TGTGCCAGCAGCTTTTTCGGGGAGACCCAGTACTTC. This encodes CASSFFGETQYF.

The rearrangement links TRBV6-6 to TRBJ1-5; a possible D gene is TRBD1 (5 bases). V gave up 7 bases and J gave up 0 bases, with 7 bases separating them. Germline-derived CDR1 and CDR2 are MNHNY and SVGAGI (reference sequence). The CDR3 consists of 13 residues. The CDR3 loop reads CASTDISNQPQHF. The DNA of the CDR3 is TGTGCCAGCACGGACATTAGCAATCAGCCCCAGCATTTT.

V usage is TRBV7-9 and J usage is TRBJ2-7, with no clear D. Looked up from germline, CDR1 is SEHNR and CDR2 is FQNEAQ (reference sequence). V lost 0 bases to trimming and J lost 2 bases, with 14 bases between them. The CDR3 consists of 16 residues. The CDR3 nucleotides are TGTGCCAGCAGCTTAGCGGCCACAAACTCACCCTACGAGCAGTACTTC. This gives the protein CASSLAATNSPYEQYF.

The table lists this clone with a few counts. This chain links TRBV10-2 with TRBJ2-1; D possibly corresponds to TRBD2 (5 bases). There are 15 residues in the CDR3. Trimming took 7 bases from V and 10 from J, leaving 23 bases between them. Per the germline V gene, CDR1 is WSHSY and CDR2 is SAAADI. The CDR3 DNA sequence: TGCGCCAGCATGGTCCCTTCGACTGCGGGCCGGGAGCAGTTCTTC. The encoded protein is CASMVPSTAGREQFF.

The chain is built from TRBV27 and TRBJ2-3, with D possibly TRBD2 on 5 matching bases. The CDR3 spans 11 residues. Trimming removed 8 bases from V and 8 bases from J, with 11 bases in between. Germline CDR1 reads MNHEY; CDR2 reads SMNVEV (reference sequence). In nucleotides, the CDR3 is TGTGCCAGCTATTTGGCGGGTACGCAGTATTTT. Protein sequence: CASYLAGTQYF.

The rearrangement uses TRBV19 and TRBJ2-5; D ambiguous. The J call may be wrong; the DNA end is better matched by TRBJ2-7. Germline V gene sequence: CDR1 LNHDA, CDR2 SQIVND (reference sequence). This CDR3 comprises 15 residues. The CDR3 spells CASSPGYGEIYEQYF. The CDR3 bases are TGTGCCAGTAGCCCTGGTTACGGCGAAATTTACGAGCAGTACTTC.

This chain uses TRBV5-1 with TRBJ1-4; 9 bases agree with TRBD1. This CDR3 has 16 amino acids. The trim removed 0 bases at V and 8 bases at J, leaving 8 bases unmatched. From germline, CDR1 is SGHRS and CDR2 YFSETQ. CDR3 coding DNA: TGCGCCAGCAGCTTGGAGGGACAGGGTTCTGGCGAAAAACTGTTTTTT. Amino acid sequence: CASSLEGQGSGEKLFF.

CDR3 bases: TGTGCCAGCAGTTCAGTCGGGGGAGGGGACTACGAGCAGTACTTC. This encodes CASSSVGGGDYEQYF. V gene TRBV27 combines with J gene TRBJ2-7; 7 nucleotides align to TRBD2. Germline V gene lookup returns CDR1 MNHEY and CDR2 SMNVEV (reference sequence). With V trimmed by 4 bases and J by 3 bases, 9 bases remained unmatched. This CDR3 contains 15 residues.

J is TRBJ2-3 and V is TRBV9, with D possibly TRBD2 on 6 matching bases. Germline CDR1 SGDLS, CDR2 YYNGEE. The CDR3 covers 16 residues. V was trimmed by 3 bases and J by 0 bases, leaving 14 bases between them. DNA of the CDR3: TGTGCCAGCAGCGGGCAGGAGGGGCCTAGCACAGATACGCAGTATTTT. Protein sequence: CASSGQEGPSTDTQYF.

The chain couples TRBV5-1 to TRBJ2-2; 9 positions match TRBD1. This CDR3 has 17 residues. The germline CDR1 and CDR2 sequences are SGHRS and YFSETQ. V dropped 1 base and J dropped 7; count of bases not matched to a gene: 11. The CDR3 DNA reads TGCGCCAGCAGCTTGAGGTTGACAGGGGGAATGGTCGGGGAGCTGTTTTTT. Protein: CASSLRLTGGMVGELFF.

This clone was seen just once. This chain links TRBV5-6 with TRBJ2-1, with 8 positions matching TRBD2. CDR3 length: 15 residues. Unmatched junction bases numbered 7, after V lost 4 bases and J lost 4 bases. Germline V gene sequence: CDR1 SGHDT, CDR2 YYEEEE. The CDR3 DNA reads as TGTGCCAGCAGCGCAACCGGGACTAGTTACAATGAGCAGTTCTTC. Protein: CASSATGTSYNEQFF.

This clone was recorded once. The V gene is TRBV6-6, the J gene TRBJ1-2; 9 bases fit TRBD1. The CDR3 consists of 15 residues. Germline lookup yields CDR1 MNHNY and CDR2 SVGAGI (reference sequence). V shed 4 bases, J shed 8 bases, and the junction held 11 bases outside the gene matches. CDR3 in DNA: TGTGCCAGCAGTTCCCCACAGGGGGCCGGTTGGGGCTACACCTTC. Protein sequence: CASSSPQGAGWGYTF.

The V call is TRBV6-5, the J call TRBJ2-7; no reliable D call. Trimming removed 7 bases from V and 4 bases from J, with 14 bases in between. Germline V gives CDR1 MNHEY, CDR2 SVGAGI. The CDR3 runs to 13 residues. The CDR3 sequence: CASNGSLKYEQYV. Written as DNA, the CDR3 is TGTGCCAGCAACGGGTCCTTAAAGTACGAGCAGTACGTC.

This sequence joins TRBV5-1 and TRBJ2-1; weak D call: TRBD1 (6 bases). This CDR3 contains 14 residues. Trimming removed 1 base from V and 8 bases from J, with 13 bases in between. The germline gives CDR1 SGHRS, CDR2 YFSETQ. CDR3 sequence reads: CASSLFRQADEQFF. The CDR3 bases are TGCGCCAGCAGCTTGTTTAGACAGGCCGATGAGCAGTTCTTC.

The chain uses TRBV28 and TRBJ2-7; no clear D gene. The CDR3 contains 12 residues. V was trimmed by 8 bases and J by 3 bases, leaving 11 bases between them. Germline V CDR1 and CDR2: MDHEN, SYDVKM. The CDR3 DNA is TGTGCCAGCGAAAACTCCTACTACGAGCAGTACTTC. Its translation is CASENSYYEQYF.

The CDR3 loop is CASSYRRASGADTQYF. The CDR3 DNA follows: TGTGCCAGCAGTTACCGTAGGGCCAGCGGGGCAGATACGCAGTATTTT. The chain combines TRBV6-6 with TRBJ2-3; 7 nucleotides match TRBD2. The CDR3 extends over 16 amino acids. Germline V gene data show CDR1 as MNHNY and CDR2 as SVGAGI (reference sequence). V trimming: 2 bases; J trimming: 4 bases; junction bases outside the gene matches: 9.

The chain employs TRBV4-1 and TRBJ1-5, with TRBD1 identical over 9 bases. Unmatched junction bases numbered 6, after V lost 6 bases and J lost 6 bases. Germline loops: CDR1 MGHRA, CDR2 YSYEKL. The CDR3 loop spans 14 amino acids. CDR3 nucleotides: TGCGCCAGCAGTCAACAGGGGGCCAGTCAGCCCCAGCATTTT. It is translated as CASSQQGASQPQHF.

The chain recombines TRBV19 with TRBJ1-4; D unresolved. Trimming stripped 7 bases from V and 0 bases from J, with 9 bases between. The germline gives CDR1 LNHDA, CDR2 SQIVND (reference sequence). This CDR3 has 14 residues. For the CDR3, the DNA is TGTGCCAGTACTTTAAGGGCAACTAATGAAAAACTGTTTTTT. This encodes CASTLRATNEKLFF.

The V and J genes are TRBV7-9 and TRBJ1-1, with unresolved D. V lost 1 base and J 11 bases, leaving 14 bases between the germline ends. There are 13 residues in the CDR3. Germline V gene lookup returns CDR1 SEHNR and CDR2 FQNEAQ (reference sequence). The CDR3 here is CASSLELDPGAFF. The CDR3 region has the DNA TGTGCCAGCAGCTTAGAACTGGACCCTGGGGCTTTCTTT.